The next 4 T cell receptor beta chains were all read from a single sample in a study of shared clonotypes between healthy human individuals. Produced via immunoSEQ multiplex PCR; TCRdb's table is partial and in-frame only. The sample lists about 380,000 clones, about 96% occurring once. The sequenced sample consisted of memory CD8+ T cells sorted from blood. Subset given: CD45RO+ cells pooled with CCR7-negative TemRA cells. These receptors originate from a man aged 25-40 years in good health.

Here the CDR3 DNA reads TGTGCCAGCAGCGTGGAGGGACTTTCCTACGAGCAGTACTTC. Protein: CASSVEGLSYEQYF. The chain uses TRBV9 and TRBJ2-7, with D perhaps TRBD2 (6 bases). Between the trimmed V and J ends, which lost 2 bases and 1 base, there was a span of 10 bases. Germline-derived CDR1 and CDR2 are SGDLS and YYNGEE. The CDR3 is made up of 14 amino acids.

This clone was detected only once. Other DNA sequences in the same sample also yield this CDR3. This chain links TRBV5-1 with TRBJ2-7, with D possibly being TRBD1 (5 bases). This CDR3 has 13 residues. CDR1 SGHRS and CDR2 YFSETQ come from the germline V gene. The V end lost 0 bases, the J end lost 2 bases, and 6 bases lay between the germline ends. The CDR3 loop is CASSLAGTYEQYF. In DNA, the CDR3 is TGCGCCAGCAGCTTGGCAGGGACCTACGAGCAGTACTTC.

V gene TRBV4-2 combines with J gene TRBJ2-7; 12 bases are a match to TRBD2. This CDR3 has 20 residues. Germline assignment: CDR1 LGHNA and CDR2 YNFKEQ. Unmatched junction bases numbered 12, after V lost 0 bases and J lost 0 bases. CDR3 amino acids: CASSQELTSGSHLSSYEQYF. In nucleotides, the CDR3 is TGTGCCAGCAGCCAAGAGTTGACTAGCGGGAGCCACCTTAGCTCCTACGAGCAGTACTTC.

The chain combines TRBV5-4 with TRBJ2-3; the match to TRBD2 covers 9 bases. Germline V gives CDR1 SGHNT, CDR2 YYREEE (reference sequence). With 0 bases clipped from V and 6 bases from J, the junction kept 5 bases outside the gene matches. This CDR3 region has 15 residues. CDR3 sequence reads: CASSLEAGGGDTQYF. The CDR3 DNA reads TGTGCCAGCAGCTTGGAGGCGGGAGGGGGGGATACGCAGTATTTT.